Each of the 11 T cell receptor beta chains below was sequenced from the same sample in a study of Ad26.COV2.S vaccination and SARS-CoV-2 variants. Described treatment: around 19 received Ad26.COV2.S at low or high dose, single or two shots; roughly 5 received placebo; per-sample allocation not given. Sampling was performed 63 days after the first vaccine or placebo injection. The data were produced by immunoSEQ multiplex PCR, yet TCRdb's version contains in-frame clones alone and is incomplete. The table has 300,000 to 500,000 clones, around nine tenths seen once. This specimen consisted of peripheral blood, obtained in a trial of Ad26.COV2.S vaccine versus placebo. The origin of the receptors is a person aged 18-65 years who received the Ad26.COV2.S COVID-19 vaccine or a placebo.

J is TRBJ2-5 and V is TRBV10-1, with D maybe TRBD2 (6 bases). The CDR3 is made up of 16 amino acids. Trimming left V 0 bases short and J 1 base short, with 12 bases between. The germline CDR1 and CDR2 sequences are WNHNN and SYGVQD (reference sequence). CDR3 sequence reads: CASSESSGEGQETQYF. The CDR3 nucleotides read TGCGCCAGCAGTGAGTCGTCGGGGGAAGGCCAAGAGACCCAGTACTTC.

This sequence joins TRBV7-8 and TRBJ1-5; TRBD1 matches 7 bases. The germline CDR1 and CDR2 sequences are SGHVS and FQNEAQ. After removal of 5 bases from V and 4 bases from J, the junction contained 8 bases not matched to a gene. This CDR3 is built from 15 residues. CDR3: CASSLRQGWNQPQHF. In DNA form, the CDR3 reads TGTGCCAGCAGCCTTCGACAGGGCTGGAATCAGCCCCAGCATTTT.

The chain combines TRBV7-2 with TRBJ2-7; D gene ambiguous. This CDR3 region has 13 residues. Germline V gives CDR1 SGHTA, CDR2 FQGNSA. V lost 1 base and J 2 bases, leaving 6 bases between the germline ends. The CDR3 spells CASSLVVAYEQYF. The CDR3 bases are TGTGCCAGCAGCTTAGTGGTTGCCTACGAGCAGTACTTC.

The chain recombines TRBV3-1 (or the pseudogene TRBV3-2) with TRBJ2-5; D gene uncertain. V lost 1 base and J 7 bases, leaving 13 bases between the germline ends. Germline V lookup: CDR1 LGHDT, CDR2 YNNKEL (reference sequence). The CDR3 is made up of 14 amino acids. CDR3 sequence reads: CASSQGRSRRTQYF. For the CDR3, the DNA is TGTGCCAGCAGCCAAGGACGGTCCCGCAGGACCCAGTACTTC.

V gene TRBV5-5 combines with J gene TRBJ1-4, with D hard to call. The length of the CDR3 is 14 residues. V lost 4 bases and J 5 bases, leaving 12 bases between the germline ends. From germline, CDR1 is SGHKS and CDR2 YYEKEE (reference sequence). Here the CDR3 reads CASSLGTGNEKLFF. The CDR3 nucleotides are TGTGCCAGCAGCCTAGGAACGGGGAATGAAAAACTGTTTTTT.

V gene TRBV29-1 combines with J gene TRBJ1-1; no firm D call. CDR1 SQVTM and CDR2 ANQGSEA come from the germline V gene. Trimming cost V 0 bases and J 5 bases, with 10 bases left between them. The CDR3 loop spans 13 amino acids. The CDR3 DNA reads TGCAGCGTTGAAGATCTAGGGCAGACTGAAGCTTTCTTT. As protein: CSVEDLGQTEAFF.

V is TRBV27 and J is TRBJ2-7; D tentatively reads TRBD1 or TRBD2 (5 bases each). Per germline, CDR1 MNHEY and CDR2 SMNVEV (reference sequence). There are 13 residues in the CDR3. Trimming shortened V by 3 bases and J by 3 bases, and 9 bases separated the two germline ends. The CDR3 is CASSLGVLYEQYF. CDR3 sequence (DNA): TGTGCCAGCAGTTTGGGGGTTCTCTACGAGCAGTACTTC.

The chain couples TRBV6-1 to TRBJ2-5, with 11 nucleotides matching TRBD2. Germline assignment: CDR1 MNHNS and CDR2 SASEGT. V lost 4 bases and J lost 4; bases outside the gene matches: 8. The CDR3 runs to 16 residues. The CDR3 region is CASSAPIAGGGETQYF. The CDR3 coding sequence is TGTGCCAGCAGTGCCCCTATAGCGGGGGGGGGAGAGACCCAGTACTTC.

This CDR3 is CATSRGISTDTQYF. The CDR3 DNA reads TGTGCCACCTCCAGGGGGATTTCCACAGATACGCAGTATTTT. The chain links TRBV10-3 to TRBJ2-3, with 7 nucleotides matching TRBD1. The CDR3 contains 14 residues. The germline CDR1 and CDR2 sequences are ENHRY and SYGVKD. V lost 10 bases, J lost 2 bases, and 9 bases stayed unmatched.

This clone was seen a few times. The rearrangement uses TRBV5-1 and TRBJ2-1; D possibly corresponds to TRBD1 (5 bases). Trimming took off 2 bases at V and 7 bases at J, with 19 bases between the two ends. Germline loops: CDR1 SGHRS, CDR2 YFSETQ. There are 16 residues in the CDR3. Written as DNA, the CDR3 is TGCGCCAGCAGCTTCTCTCGCACAGGACGTACTAATGAGCAGTTCTTC. Protein product: CASSFSRTGRTNEQFF.

The chain carries TRBV6-5 and TRBJ2-2; a weak D match, TRBD1 (6 bases). V was trimmed by 8 bases and J by 7 bases, leaving 17 bases between them. Germline CDR1 and CDR2: MNHEY and SVGAGI. This CDR3 is built from 14 residues. The CDR3 region is CASQGLSRSGELFF. In nucleotides, the CDR3 is TGTGCCAGCCAGGGGTTAAGTAGAAGCGGGGAGCTGTTTTTT.